The clone carrying this T cell receptor beta chain appeared a few times. Its antigen is not known. TCRdb itself ran the reads through MiXCR, one entry per CDR3 protein. The sample has some 500,000 distinct CDR3 sequences; almost 40% are singletons. The germline V gene has CDR1 SGHVS and CDR2 FNYEAQ. The CDR3 sequence is 12 residues long. Trimming pared 8 bases from V and 6 bases from J, leaving 10 bases between. This entry is derived from a study of T cell repertoires in cytomegalovirus infection. Whole-study context: Public TCR beta signatures provided an indication of both CMV infection and a matching HLA type.

The receptor's source is a human donor in good health (CMV status not recorded). Some clones in this sample may be carry-over from other donors' samples. The chain carries TRBV7-6 and TRBJ2-2; the D gene is possibly TRBD2 (5 bases). Sequencing was performed on cultured PBMCs, taken from culture after CMV antigen stimulation. The CDR3 nucleotides are TGTGCCAGCTGGACTTGGTCCGGGGAGCTGTTTTTT. It yields the protein CASWTWSGELFF.